This TCR beta chain was identified in a study of T cell changes during pregnancy in multiple sclerosis. V lost 0 bases and J lost 2, with 12 bases in between. The CDR3 has 17 amino acids. Germline lookup yields CDR1 SGDLS and CDR2 YYNGEE. Clones were read by immunoSEQ multiplex PCR, and TCRdb kept only the in-frame ones, dropping some. The data show about 51,000 clones, roughly 94% seen once. This receptor was taken from a female donor with multiple sclerosis, enrolled in a pregnancy study. The material was CD4+ T cells from peripheral blood mononuclear cells, obtained in the second trimester of pregnancy. The rearrangement links TRBV9 to TRBJ2-6; weak D call: TRBD1 (6 bases). As DNA, the CDR3 is TGTGCCAGCAGCGTAGAACAGGGTACGACTGGGGCCAACGTCCTGACTTTC. This encodes CASSVEQGTTGANVLTF.